The source of this T cell receptor beta chain is a study of cytomegalovirus exposure and HLA in healthy donors. Findings and caveats of the study: Most TCR beta V segments were productive about 87% or about 30% of the time in an earlier analysis.

CDR3 size: 11 residues. V was pared by 3 bases and J by 6 bases, with 9 bases between. CDR1 and CDR2 from the germline V gene are DFQATT and SNEGSKA (reference sequence). This clone showed up just a few times. Its antigen remains unidentified. Both 60 Vbeta primers and 13 Jbeta primers went into the PCR. Generated by immunoSEQ multiplex PCR, the TCRdb table keeps only in-frame clones and is missing some. Of 150,000 to 200,000 clones in the sample, about 80% were seen once. Sequencing input: PBMCs. This clonotype was obtained from a woman aged 25 to 39 in good health and CMV-seronegative. The V call is TRBV20-1, the J call TRBJ2-7; unclear D gene. CDR3 in DNA: TGCAGTGCTAGTGACACTGGCGAGCAGTACTTC. It is translated as CSASDTGEQYF.